This T cell receptor (beta chain) was found in a study of OX40 agonist ivuxolimab in advanced cancers. Study results and limitations: Both blood CD4+ and CD8+ T cells showed clonal growth by week 6 at 0.1 to 3.0 mg/kg.

Note on this clone: The antigen is undetermined.

Here immunoSEQ multiplex PCR was the method, and the copy in TCRdb shows in-frame clones only, minus some. Of roughly 57,000 clones detected, roughly 87% appear once; the ten largest clones hold around 16%. The material was CD4+ or CD8+ T cells sorted from blood, obtained in a trial of the OX40 agonist ivuxolimab. The source is an adult with an advanced solid tumor such as melanoma, head and neck, liver or kidney cancer.

The CDR3 bases are TGTGCCAGCAGTTTTATAGCGGGAGGGAGAAATGAGCAGTTCTTC. It is translated as CASSFIAGGRNEQFF. The gene calls are TRBV6-4 and TRBJ2-1, with 11 bases identical to TRBD2. With V trimmed by 5 bases and J by 7 bases, 7 bases remained unmatched. The germline V gene has CDR1 MRHNA and CDR2 SNTAGT. The CDR3 is made up of 15 amino acids.